The sequence of this TCR beta chain was determined in a study of shared clonotypes between healthy human individuals. Overall study: Three men and two women, aged 18 to 49, were donors. Findings and limits, study-wide: What limited the represented genetic and exposure-history diversity was the small number of donors. Non-shared clonotypes had lower generation probabilities than those shared by all four donors.

Germline V lookup: CDR1 LGHNA, CDR2 YSLEER. The CDR3 is 15 residues long. V was shortened by 4 bases and J by 5 bases, with 18 bases between the two germline ends. The protocol was immunoSEQ multiplex PCR, while the TCRdb copy is restricted to in-frame clones and leaves out a portion. The repertoire has some 690,000 clones, 90% of them found once; the top ten carry less than 40%. A single count supports this clone. The antigen is undetermined. The sequence was collected from a man younger than 35 in good health. Some clones in this sample may be carry-over from other donors' samples. This sequence joins TRBV4-3 and TRBJ2-7; TRBD1 might be the D (5 bases). The sequencing input was memory CD8+ T cells from PBMCs. The subset here: CD45RO+ cells pooled with CCR7-negative TemRA cells. CDR3: CASSPRSQGGNEQYF. The CDR3 nucleotides read TGCGCCAGCAGCCCCCGCAGCCAGGGCGGAAACGAGCAGTACTTC.